This T cell receptor (beta chain) is drawn from a study of shared clonotypes between healthy human individuals. In the study overall: Per donor, CD8 memory used one plate, CD8 naive used two, CD4 memory used three and CD4 naive used three. Findings of the study overall: Generation probabilities were higher for clonotypes shared across all four sorted-subset donors than for unshared ones. On the whole, naive subsets had larger estimated richness than memory subsets had.

Replicate PCRs from sorted subsets contained approximately 190 ng DNA, which is around 30,000 T cell genomes. Measured with immunoSEQ multiplex PCR; TCRdb has only the in-frame clones, and not every one. The data hold a few million clones, with about 94% observed a single time. As concerns this clone: Its cognate antigen is unknown.

The germline V gene has CDR1 SGDLS and CDR2 YYNGEE. V lost 3 bases to trimming and J lost 7 bases, with 19 bases between them. This CDR3 has 16 amino acids. The clonotype originates from a man aged 18-30 years in good health. Sequenced input: naive CD4+ T cells sorted from blood. The subset: CD45RA+ positively selected. The rearrangement joins TRBV9 to TRBJ2-2; D could derive from TRBD1 or TRBD2 (5 bases each). For the CDR3, the DNA is TGTGCCAGCAGCGGATCCGGGGACCCAAGGAGCGGGGAGCTGTTTTTT. Amino acid sequence: CASSGSGDPRSGELFF.